Listed here are 15 T cell receptor beta chains from one sample, sequenced in a study of early stage breast cancer tumors (dated 2017 in TCRdb). Libraries were prepared through the immunoSEQ multiplex PCR assay. TCRdb retrieved this table from immuneACCESS and kept in-frame rearrangements only. Not all clones are present; in checked studies, unresolved V genes account for under half, and no reason is known for the remainder. This sample is represented by some 47,000 clones; about 80% of them were singletons. 1.4% of the sample rests with the top ten. Sample: blood. These receptor sequences come from a person aged 45 to 59 with breast cancer.

The chain uses TRBV18 and TRBJ1-3; D is unresolved. This CDR3 contains 13 residues. V lost 3 bases, J lost 4 bases, and 7 bases lay in between. The germline CDR1 and CDR2 sequences are KGHSH and LQKENI. CDR3: CASSPSGGNTIYF. DNA for the CDR3: TGTGCCAGCTCACCCAGTGGGGGAAACACCATATATTTT. The entire variable domain, with the rest obtained from reference TRBV18 and TRBJ1-3, is as follows: NAGVMQNPRHLVRRRGQEARLRCSPMKGHSHVYWYRQLPEEGLKFMVYLQKENIIDESGMPKERFSAEFPKEGPSILRIQQVVRGDSAAYFCASSPSGGNTIYFGEGSWLTVV.

The gene calls are TRBV21-1 and TRBJ2-7; no check of the table's D call, TRBD2, against the DNA was made. TRBV21-1 is listed as a pseudogene. There are 17 residues in the CDR3. DNA for the CDR3: TGTGCCAGCAGCAAAGAGTCCGGGGGTCCTAAGCACTACGAGCAGTACTTC. Its protein product is CASSKESGGPKHYEQYF.

V and J are TRBV6-5 and TRBJ1-1, with a possible D match to TRBD1 (6 bases). With 5 bases removed from V and 6 bases from J, the gap between germline ends came to 16 bases. Germline V gene lookup returns CDR1 MNHEY and CDR2 SVGAGI. The CDR3 length is 14 residues. DNA for the CDR3: TGTGCCAGCAGTCCCGGACAGAAACTTGCTGAAGCTTTCTTT. It specifies CASSPGQKLAEAFF.

In this sample, this clone turned up once. The chain uses TRBV15 and TRBJ1-4; weak D call: TRBD1 (6 bases). This CDR3 comprises 14 residues. Germline CDR1 and CDR2: LNHNV and YYDKDF (reference sequence). V lost 8 bases and J 3 bases, leaving 13 bases between the germline ends. The CDR3 sequence: CATCRGAANEKLFF. The CDR3 nucleotides are TGTGCCACCTGTAGGGGGGCGGCTAATGAAAAACTGTTTTTT.

The chain uses TRBV5-1 and TRBJ2-5; a weak D match, TRBD1 (6 bases). The CDR3 runs 14 residues. Trimming removed 1 base at V and 3 bases at J, with 10 bases between. CDR1 is SGHRS and CDR2 is YFSETQ in the germline V gene. Here the CDR3 DNA reads TGCGCCAGCAGCTTGCAGGGGCCTGAAGAGACCCAGTACTTC. Its protein is CASSLQGPEETQYF. Filled out from reference TRBV5-1 and TRBJ2-5, the complete variable domain reads KAGVTQTPRYLIKTRGQQVTLSCSPISGHRSVSWYQQTPGQGLQFLFEYFSETQRNKGNFPGRFSGRQFSNSRSEMNVSTLELGDSALYLCASSLQGPEETQYFGPGTRLLVL.

This chain connects TRBV19 to TRBJ1-5; possibly TRBD1 for D (6 bases). V was cut by 9 bases and J by 3 bases, with 12 bases left in between. The CDR3 spans 13 residues. Germline CDR1 LNHDA, CDR2 SQIVND (reference sequence). CDR3 residues: CASRTGFNQPQHF. As DNA, the CDR3 is TGTGCCAGCAGAACAGGGTTCAATCAGCCCCAGCATTTT. Using reference TRBV19 and TRBJ1-5 for the parts outside the CDR3, the full variable domain is DGGITQSPKYLFRKEGQNVTLSCEQNLNHDAMYWYRQDPGQGLRLIYYSQIVNDFQKGDIAEGYSVSREKKESFPLTVTSAQKNPTAFYLCASRTGFNQPQHFGDGTRLSIL.

This clone showed up just once. This rearrangement joins TRBV5-5 to TRBJ1-1, with D uncertain. Trimming took 2 bases from V and 1 from J, leaving 9 bases between them. The germline gives CDR1 SGHKS, CDR2 YYEKEE (reference sequence). The CDR3 is 14 amino acids. CDR3 residues: CASSFAGGNTEAFF. CDR3 nucleotides: TGTGCCAGCAGCTTTGCAGGCGGGAACACTGAAGCTTTCTTT. Together with reference TRBV5-5 and TRBJ1-1, the CDR3 gives the full variable domain: DAGVTQSPTHLIKTRGQQVTLRCSPISGHKSVSWYQQVLGQGPQFIFQYYEKEERGRGNFPDRFSARQFPNYSSELNVNALLLGDSALYLCASSFAGGNTEAFFGQGTRLTVV.

The V and J genes are TRBV19 and TRBJ1-4; 8 bases line up with TRBD1. V lost 6 bases, J lost 7 bases, and 7 bases stayed unmatched. This CDR3 has 14 residues. From germline, CDR1 is LNHDA and CDR2 SQIVND (reference sequence). CDR3 amino acids: CASRLQGAGEKLFF. The DNA of the CDR3 is TGTGCCAGTAGACTTCAGGGGGCAGGTGAAAAACTGTTTTTT.

This chain links TRBV2 with TRBJ2-1; 9 bases map to TRBD2. Germline V gene lookup returns CDR1 SNHLY and CDR2 FYNNEI. The length of the CDR3 is 12 residues. CDR3 coding DNA: TGTGCGACTAGCGGTGACTACAATGAGCAGTTCTTC. It codes for CATSGDYNEQFF.

The rearrangement joins TRBV7-2 to TRBJ2-7; 11 bases are a match to TRBD1. The V gene's germline CDR1 is SGHTA and CDR2 FQGNSA. V trimming: 5 bases; J trimming: 6 bases; junction bases outside the gene matches: 6. The CDR3 consists of 14 residues. The CDR3 DNA reads as TGTGCCAGCAGCACGGACAGGGGGCGCCGCGAGCAGTACTTC. Translating it yields CASSTDRGRREQYF.

The V gene is TRBV6-1, the J gene TRBJ1-1; D gene ambiguous. V lost 2 bases and J 7 bases, leaving 8 bases between the germline ends. The germline gives CDR1 MNHNS, CDR2 SASEGT. CDR3 size: 12 residues. The CDR3 DNA reads as TGTGCCAGCAGTGAAATGTACGGTGAAGCTTTCTTT. Amino acids: CASSEMYGEAFF.

V and J are TRBV19 and TRBJ1-2, with 8 bases lining up with TRBD1. V shed 7 bases, J shed 6 bases, and the junction held 13 bases outside the gene matches. The CDR3 runs to 15 residues. Germline CDR1 is LNHDA and CDR2 is SQIVND (reference sequence). The CDR3 here is CASMRSQGAVHGYTF. The DNA for the CDR3 is TGTGCCAGTATGAGATCGCAGGGGGCAGTCCATGGCTACACCTTC. Complete variable domain (other parts from reference TRBV19 and TRBJ1-2): DGGITQSPKYLFRKEGQNVTLSCEQNLNHDAMYWYRQDPGQGLRLIYYSQIVNDFQKGDIAEGYSVSREKKESFPLTVTSAQKNPTAFYLCASMRSQGAVHGYTFGSGTRLTVV.

This clone was counted between two and nine times. This sequence joins TRBV11-3 and TRBJ2-2; D unresolved. Germline assignment: CDR1 SGHNT and CDR2 YENEEA. The CDR3 has 18 residues. Trimming took 5 bases from V and 4 from J, leaving 23 bases between them. The CDR3 bases are TGTGCCAGCAGCCTACGGGCATCAGCCCGGTTGAGCACCGGGGAGCTGTTTTTT. Encoded protein: CASSLRASARLSTGELFF.

The chain has TRBV4-1 and TRBJ1-3; the D gene is possibly TRBD1 (5 bases). Trimming left V 0 bases short and J 0 bases short, with 12 bases between. This CDR3 is 17 amino acids long. Germline V gives CDR1 MGHRA, CDR2 YSYEKL. CDR3 amino acids: CASSQDYGQTSGNTIYF. CDR3 DNA: TGCGCCAGCAGCCAAGATTATGGACAAACCTCTGGAAACACCATATATTTT.

The V call is TRBV6-1, the J call TRBJ2-1; 8 nucleotides match TRBD2. This CDR3 comprises 15 residues. The germline gives CDR1 MNHNS, CDR2 SASEGT. Trimming cost V 3 bases and J 4 bases; bases outside gene matches: 5. CDR3 residues: CASSELLAAYNEQFF. The DNA of the CDR3 is TGTGCCAGCAGTGAGTTACTAGCGGCGTACAATGAGCAGTTCTTC.